What follows are 22 T cell receptor beta chains derived from one specimen sequenced in a study of Tregs in tolerant kidney transplant recipients. Clones were sequenced by immunoSEQ multiplex PCR, and TCRdb holds only the in-frame ones, with some missing. The profile covers 25,000 to 35,000 clones, with 82% appearing a single time and 2% to 2.5% taken by the ten largest. Their recognized antigens are unknown. The sequenced material came from Tregs from blood cultured with allogeneic cells. The receptors derive from a human donor in good health.

This rearrangement joins TRBV15 to TRBJ1-4; D not certain. Germline values: CDR1 LNHNV, CDR2 YYDKDF (reference sequence). This CDR3 comprises 13 residues. Trimming removed 3 bases at V and 0 bases at J, with 2 bases between. As DNA, the CDR3 is TGTGCCACCAGCAGGGCAACTAATGAAAAACTGTTTTTT. This sequence encodes CATSRATNEKLFF.

V gene TRBV11-2 combines with J gene TRBJ2-5; TRBD2 is a possible D gene (5 bases). The V gene's germline CDR1 is SGHAT and CDR2 FQNNGV. The CDR3 loop spans 15 amino acids. The V and J ends lost 0 bases and 5 bases respectively, with 13 bases between them. CDR3 DNA sequence: TGTGCCAGCAGCTTAGACATGGGAGTAATGGAGACCCAGTACTTC. Its protein product is CASSLDMGVMETQYF.

The V and J genes are TRBV30 and TRBJ2-7; no definite D call. Trimming left V 0 bases short and J 7 bases short, with 16 bases between. The CDR3 runs 14 residues. Germline V gene data show CDR1 as GTSNPN and CDR2 as SVGIG (reference sequence). The chain's CDR3 is CAWSVAGPPGEQYF. The CDR3 DNA reads TGTGCCTGGAGTGTTGCCGGCCCCCCTGGGGAGCAGTACTTC.

The rearrangement joins TRBV18 to TRBJ2-6, with unresolved D. The V gene lost 2 bases and the J gene lost 0 bases, with 5 bases spanning the gap. In germline, CDR1 is KGHSH, CDR2 LQKENI. The CDR3 loop spans 15 amino acids. For the CDR3, the DNA is TGTGCCAGCTCACCAATTTTCTCTGGGGCCAACGTCCTGACTTTC. Translation gives CASSPIFSGANVLTF.

The chain is built from TRBV7-9 and TRBJ2-3, with D possibly matching TRBD1 (6 bases). Germline values: CDR1 SEHNR, CDR2 FQNEAQ (reference sequence). This CDR3 region has 14 residues. The ends were cut back, 3 bases at V and 6 bases at J, with 13 bases in the middle. CDR3 region: CASSFTTRGDTQYF. For the CDR3, the DNA is TGTGCCAGCAGCTTCACTACCAGGGGTGATACGCAGTATTTT.

Here the CDR3 DNA reads TGTGCCAGCAGCTTAGATCCTAGCGGGATTCACAATGAGCAGTTCTTC. As protein: CASSLDPSGIHNEQFF. The chain has TRBV7-9 and TRBJ2-1, with 9 bases matching TRBD2. This CDR3 spans 16 amino acids. J gave up 5 bases and V 1 base, and 6 bases lay outside the gene matches. In germline, CDR1 is SEHNR, CDR2 FQNEAQ (reference sequence).

This rearrangement joins TRBV4-1 to TRBJ2-5, with 8 bases identical to TRBD1. The junction had 6 bases not matched to a gene; V was cut back by 4 bases and J by 5 bases. The germline V gene encodes CDR1 MGHRA and CDR2 YSYEKL. The length of the CDR3 is 14 residues. The DNA for the CDR3 is TGCGCCAGCAGCCTCGGGACAGGACGGGAGACCCAGTACTTC. Its protein is CASSLGTGRETQYF.

This chain links TRBV4-3 with TRBJ1-4, with a possible D match to TRBD1 (5 bases). Germline V lookup: CDR1 LGHNA, CDR2 YSLEER. The CDR3 spans 16 residues. Trimming removed 4 bases at V and 8 bases at J, with 20 bases between. The CDR3 nucleotides read TGCGCCAGCAGCCCCCGGGGAGATGGGGGTTGGGAAAAACTGTTTTTT. It encodes CASSPRGDGGWEKLFF.

The rearrangement joins TRBV5-1 to TRBJ2-7, with a possible D match to TRBD2 (6 bases). V was shortened by 0 bases and J by 6 bases, with 10 bases between the two germline ends. CDR3 length: 13 residues. Germline CDR1 reads SGHRS; CDR2 reads YFSETQ. CDR3 in amino acids: CASSLEVGGEQYF. CDR3 nucleotides: TGCGCCAGCAGCTTGGAGGTGGGGGGCGAGCAGTACTTC.

The chain has TRBV6-5 and TRBJ1-3; D is undetermined. This CDR3 contains 14 residues. Germline V CDR1 and CDR2: MNHEY, SVGAGI. V lost 8 bases and J lost 4, with 15 bases in between. CDR3 DNA: TGTGCCAGCCGTAAATCGGGATCGGGAAACACCATATATTTT. This gives the protein CASRKSGSGNTIYF.

The J gene is TRBJ2-7, the V gene TRBV6-1; the D is unclear. Germline V CDR1 and CDR2: MNHNS, SASEGT. CDR3 size: 12 residues. V was cut by 3 bases and J by 2 bases, with 5 bases left in between. This chain's CDR3 is CASSDKAYEQYF. DNA of the CDR3: TGTGCCAGCAGTGATAAGGCCTACGAGCAGTACTTC.

V and J are TRBV6-1 and TRBJ2-7; TRBD2 aligns across 7 bases. In germline, CDR1 is MNHNS, CDR2 SASEGT. V lost 2 bases and J lost 0; bases outside the gene matches: 4. The CDR3 has 15 amino acids. The CDR3, as DNA: TGTGCCAGCAGTGAAAGGGGCGGGAGCTCCTACGAGCAGTACTTC. Its protein is CASSERGGSSYEQYF.

This chain joins TRBV7-6 and TRBJ2-7; TRBD2 matches 13 bases. The V and J ends lost 1 base and 3 bases, in that order; junction bases with no gene match: 9. The germline gives CDR1 SGHVS, CDR2 FNYEAQ. This CDR3 contains 18 residues. The CDR3 DNA sequence: TGTGCCAGCAGCTTAGGAGTCATGGGGACTAGCGGGATCTACGAGCAGTACTTC. Protein: CASSLGVMGTSGIYEQYF.

This chain joins TRBV19 and TRBJ1-2; D may be TRBD1 (5 bases). V was cut by 4 bases and J by 8 bases, with 17 bases left in between. Germline CDR1 is LNHDA and CDR2 is SQIVND (reference sequence). The CDR3 runs 14 residues. For the CDR3, the DNA is TGTGCCAGTAGTACCGGGGGGGGATCCTACGGCTACACCTTC. This codes for CASSTGGGSYGYTF.

This clone has just one count. This sequence joins TRBV7-2 and TRBJ2-5; D remains unclear. Trimming left V 4 bases short and J 4 bases short, with 10 bases between. The CDR3 is made up of 13 amino acids. Germline V lookup: CDR1 SGHTA, CDR2 FQGNSA. The CDR3 reads CASSSGLGETQYF. The CDR3 DNA sequence: TGTGCCAGCAGCTCAGGCTTGGGAGAGACCCAGTACTTC.

The chain couples TRBV29-1 to TRBJ1-1, with D perhaps TRBD1 (5 bases). Deletions cut 6 bases from V and 5 bases from J, with 19 bases between. This CDR3 has 14 residues. Germline assignment: CDR1 SQVTM and CDR2 ANQGSEA. The CDR3 bases are TGCAGCGTCCCCGACGGACAAGGTAGGACTGAAGCTTTCTTT. The encoded protein is CSVPDGQGRTEAFF.

This clone was recorded once. This chain connects TRBV19 to TRBJ1-3, with D uncertain. Trimming cost V 2 bases and J 4 bases, with 6 bases left between them. This CDR3 contains 13 residues. CDR1 LNHDA and CDR2 SQIVND come from the germline V gene (reference sequence). The CDR3 nucleotides read TGTGCCAGTAGTATATCCCAGGGAAACACCATATATTTT. Amino acid sequence: CASSISQGNTIYF.

The gene calls are TRBV2 and TRBJ1-2; no clear D. This CDR3 region has 14 residues. V was shortened by 6 bases and J by 8 bases, with 19 bases between the two germline ends. Germline loops: CDR1 SNHLY, CDR2 FYNNEI. CDR3 protein: CASSQSVRRPGYTF. The CDR3 DNA sequence: TGTGCCAGCAGCCAAAGCGTCCGACGCCCGGGCTACACCTTC.

This clone has a single count. V gene TRBV2 combines with J gene TRBJ1-3; D is undetermined. Deletions cut 4 bases from V and 4 bases from J, with 2 bases between. The germline gives CDR1 SNHLY, CDR2 FYNNEI. The length of the CDR3 is 11 residues. CDR3 residues: CASSAGNTIYF. Here the CDR3 DNA reads TGTGCCAGCAGTGCCGGAAACACCATATATTTT.

The chain joins TRBV15 to TRBJ2-1, with D perhaps given as TRBD1 or TRBD2 (5 bases each). CDR3 length: 15 amino acids. Germline CDR1 reads LNHNV; CDR2 reads YYDKDF (reference sequence). Trimming took 0 bases from V and 4 from J, leaving 10 bases between them. Written as DNA, the CDR3 is TGTGCCACCAGCAGAGACGGGACCGCGTACAATGAGCAGTTCTTC. Translated: CATSRDGTAYNEQFF. The whole variable domain, remainder taken from reference TRBV15 and TRBJ2-1, is DAMVIQNPRYQVTQFGKPVTLSCSQTLNHNVMYWYQQKSSQAPKLLFHYYDKDFNNEADTPDNFQSRRPNTSFCFLDIRSPGLGDTAMYLCATSRDGTAYNEQFFGPGTRLTVL.

To note about this clone: In the same sample, other DNA sequences code for this CDR3. The V gene is TRBV4-1, the J gene TRBJ2-2; 7 bases are shared with TRBD2. V trimming: 0 bases; J trimming: 7 bases; junction bases outside the gene matches: 2. The CDR3 is made up of 14 amino acids. Germline V gives CDR1 MGHRA, CDR2 YSYEKL. The CDR3 coding sequence is TGCGCCAGCAGCCAAGAGGGGGGGGGCGGGGAGCTGTTTTTT. Its translation is CASSQEGGGGELFF.

The CDR3 is CASSKEAGLAGGLLQETQYF. CDR3 in DNA: TGTGCCAGCAGCAAAGAAGCCGGACTAGCGGGGGGCCTACTCCAAGAGACCCAGTACTTC. The chain joins TRBV21-1 to TRBJ2-5; the table's D gene call, TRBD2, was not cross checked with the DNA. TRBV21-1 represents a pseudogene. The CDR3 runs to 20 residues.